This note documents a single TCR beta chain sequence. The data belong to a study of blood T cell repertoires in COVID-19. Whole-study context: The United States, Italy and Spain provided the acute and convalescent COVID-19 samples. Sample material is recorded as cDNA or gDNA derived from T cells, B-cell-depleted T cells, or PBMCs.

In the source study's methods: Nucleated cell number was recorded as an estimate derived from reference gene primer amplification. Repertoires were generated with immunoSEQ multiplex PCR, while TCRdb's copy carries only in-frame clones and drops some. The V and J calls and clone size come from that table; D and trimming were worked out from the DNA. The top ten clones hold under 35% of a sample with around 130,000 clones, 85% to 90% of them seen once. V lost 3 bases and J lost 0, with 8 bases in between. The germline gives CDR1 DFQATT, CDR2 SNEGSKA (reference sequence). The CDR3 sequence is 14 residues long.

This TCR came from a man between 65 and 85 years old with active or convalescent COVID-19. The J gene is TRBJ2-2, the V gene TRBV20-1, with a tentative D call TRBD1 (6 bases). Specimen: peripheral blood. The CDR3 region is CSASGTTNTGELFF. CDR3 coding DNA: TGCAGTGCTAGTGGGACAACGAACACCGGGGAGCTGTTTTTT.